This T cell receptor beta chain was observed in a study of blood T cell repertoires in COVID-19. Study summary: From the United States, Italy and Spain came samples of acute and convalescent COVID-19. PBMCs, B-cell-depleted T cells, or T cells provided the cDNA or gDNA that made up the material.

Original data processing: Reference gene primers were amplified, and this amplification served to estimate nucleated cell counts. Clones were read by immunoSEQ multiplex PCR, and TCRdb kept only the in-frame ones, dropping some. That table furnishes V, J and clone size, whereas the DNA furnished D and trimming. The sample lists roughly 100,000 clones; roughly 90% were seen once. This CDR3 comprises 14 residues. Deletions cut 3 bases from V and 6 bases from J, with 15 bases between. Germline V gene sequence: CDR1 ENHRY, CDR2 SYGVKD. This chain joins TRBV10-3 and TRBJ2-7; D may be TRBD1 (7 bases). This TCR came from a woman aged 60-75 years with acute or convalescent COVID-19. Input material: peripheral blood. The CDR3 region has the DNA TGTGCCATCAGTGAAGCTCAGGGGGGTCTCGAGCAGTACTTC. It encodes CAISEAQGGLEQYF.